The 28 T cell receptor beta chains below were found in one sample sequenced in a study of early T cells in non-severe SARS-CoV-2 infection (dated by TCRdb to 2020 to 2022). Libraries were built with 5' RACE. The sequencer listed for this sample is NextSeq 500. Using fastp trimming at Q25 and MiXCR clonotype assembly, TCRdb reanalyzed the public sequencing data and kept in-frame beta chains. Each entry merges the rows of one CDR3 protein and shows their most common DNA and genes. This sample comprises over 50,000 distinct CDR3 sequences, around 12% of them detected only once. Jointly, the top ten make up approximately 2.8% of the sample. The sequenced sample consisted of whole blood. These receptors were taken from an adult who was a healthcare worker with PCR-confirmed SARS-CoV-2 infection or an uninfected control (not recorded which).

This clonotype was found many times. The chain employs TRBV20-1 and TRBJ2-2, with 7 bases that match TRBD2. The germline CDR1 and CDR2 sequences are DFQATT and SNEGSKA (reference sequence). V shed 6 bases and J 5 bases; nucleotides not matched to a gene: 12. The CDR3 has 15 residues. Here the CDR3 DNA reads TGCAGTGCGCAGGGCCCGGGAGGAGGTACCGGGGAGCTGTTTTTT. Protein: CSAQGPGGGTGELFF.

This clonotype showed up many times. This chain connects TRBV10-3 to TRBJ2-7; D is possibly TRBD1 (6 bases). Germline V gene sequence: CDR1 ENHRY, CDR2 SYGVKD. V was trimmed by 11 bases and J by 7 bases, leaving 15 bases between them. The CDR3 totals 11 residues. The DNA for the CDR3 is TGTGCCGGCTCGACAGGTGGAGAGCAGTACTTC. Amino acid sequence: CAGSTGGEQYF.

To note about this clonotype: A read error is possible here, since a much larger clone lies one base away. The chain joins TRBV2 to TRBJ1-5; no clear D gene. This CDR3 region has 16 residues. Germline V gene sequence: CDR1 SNHLY, CDR2 FYNNEI. CDR3 region: CVSSEALKGGNQPQHF. The CDR3 region has the DNA TGTGTCAGCAGTGAAGCGCTTAAGGGTGGCAATCAGCCCCAGCATTTT. Combining the CDR3 with reference TRBV2 and TRBJ1-5 gives the whole variable domain EPEVTQTPSHQVTQMGQEVILRCVPISNHLYFYWYRQILGQKVEFLVSFYNNEISEKSEIFDDQFSVERPDGSNFTLKIRSTKLEDSAMYFCVSSEALKGGNQPQHFGDGTRLSIL.

V usage is TRBV11-3 and J usage is TRBJ1-1, with D tentatively TRBD1 (6 bases). The CDR3 has 18 amino acids. The germline V and J ends were trimmed by 0 bases and 0 bases, with 17 bases remaining between them. Germline assignment: CDR1 SGHNT and CDR2 YENEEA. As DNA, the CDR3 is TGTGCCAGCAGCTTAGATATTTGGGGGCCTCTCCTGAACACTGAAGCTTTCTTT. This codes for CASSLDIWGPLLNTEAFF.

This clonotype was picked up a small number of times. The chain's CDR3 is CASSLEAASNQPQHF. CDR3 nucleotide sequence: TGTGCCAGCAGCTTAGAAGCGGCCAGCAATCAGCCCCAGCATTTT. V usage is TRBV11-2 and J usage is TRBJ1-5; no clear D. The CDR3 spans 15 residues. V was pared by 0 bases and J by 1 base, with 7 bases between. Germline V CDR1 and CDR2: SGHAT, FQNNGV.

This clonotype occurred a few times. V is TRBV6-5 and J is TRBJ1-6, with unresolved D. This CDR3 region has 16 residues. Germline CDR1 reads MNHEY; CDR2 reads SVGAGI. V was trimmed by 6 bases and J by 0 bases, leaving 12 bases between them. The CDR3 region is CASSTHESSYNSPLHF. The CDR3 DNA reads as TGTGCCAGCAGCACACACGAGAGCTCCTATAATTCACCCCTCCACTTT.

The table lists this clonotype with many counts. The CDR3 sequence: CATSDTRTSGIYNEQFF. Here the CDR3 DNA reads TGTGCCACCAGTGATACCAGGACTAGCGGGATATACAATGAGCAGTTCTTC. The chain has TRBV24-1 and TRBJ2-1; 12 positions match TRBD2. Losses at the gene ends were 3 bases for V and 4 bases for J; bases not matched to a gene: 6. The CDR3 runs 17 residues. Germline CDR1 KGHDR, CDR2 SFDVKD.

This clonotype was counted between two and nine times. V and J are TRBV28 and TRBJ1-4; no clear D gene. The CDR3 runs to 17 residues. Germline CDR1 MDHEN, CDR2 SYDVKM. V dropped 5 bases and J dropped 0 bases, with 16 bases sitting between them. In DNA, the CDR3 is TGTGCCAGCAGTCCCGCCGATGGAGTTGCAACTAATGAAAAACTGTTTTTT. Protein: CASSPADGVATNEKLFF.

The rearrangement links TRBV27 to TRBJ1-1; 8 bases are a match to TRBD1. The J segment lost 3 bases and the V segment lost 0 bases, leaving 3 bases of the junction unmatched. The germline CDR1 and CDR2 sequences are MNHEY and SMNVEV (reference sequence). CDR3 size: 15 residues. CDR3 sequence: CASSLSPGGYTEAFF. In DNA, the CDR3 is TGTGCCAGCAGTTTATCGCCAGGGGGCTACACTGAAGCTTTCTTT.

In this sample, this clonotype turned up many times. V usage is TRBV27 and J usage is TRBJ1-5; the D gene is possibly TRBD1 (5 bases). V shed 4 bases and J shed 9 bases, with 13 bases lying between them. CDR1 is MNHEY and CDR2 is SMNVEV in the germline V gene (reference sequence). This CDR3 is 13 amino acids long. Written as DNA, the CDR3 is TGTGCCAGCAGTTCTCGGGGGTCACGGCCCCAGCATTTT. Residues: CASSSRGSRPQHF.

Ten or more counts support this clonotype. The chain combines TRBV24-1 with TRBJ1-5, with a possible D match to TRBD1 (5 bases). The CDR3 is 14 amino acids. In germline, CDR1 is KGHDR, CDR2 SFDVKD. The V gene lost 3 bases and the J gene lost 4 bases, with 9 bases spanning the gap. CDR3: CATSDGRGNQPQHF. The CDR3 DNA reads TGTGCCACCAGTGATGGACGGGGGAATCAGCCCCAGCATTTT.

The chain couples TRBV6-6 to TRBJ1-1; a weak D match, TRBD1 (5 bases). Germline V gives CDR1 MNHNY, CDR2 SVGAGI (reference sequence). With 6 bases removed from V and 8 bases from J, the gap between germline ends came to 22 bases. CDR3 length: 15 residues. The CDR3 protein is CASSPIRGARLEAFF. In DNA form, the CDR3 reads TGTGCCAGCAGCCCCATACGAGGGGCGCGGTTAGAAGCTTTCTTT.

This clonotype was seen ten or more times. This chain joins TRBV12-3 or TRBV12-4 and TRBJ2-2; 7 nucleotides align to TRBD2. With 0 bases clipped from V and 1 base from J, the junction kept 5 bases outside the gene matches. The CDR3 spans 17 residues. The CDR3 reads CASSLAVAGVNTGELFF. The CDR3 DNA reads TGTGCCAGCAGTTTAGCTGTGGCGGGGGTGAACACCGGGGAGCTGTTTTTT.

The chain recombines TRBV29-1 with TRBJ1-1; no reliable D call. Deletions cut 7 bases from V and 3 bases from J, with 12 bases between. Germline V gene sequence: CDR1 SQVTM, CDR2 ANQGSEA. The CDR3 has 12 amino acids. DNA for the CDR3: TGCAGCGATCAAGGTCCTTACACTGAAGCTTTCTTT. Its translation: CSDQGPYTEAFF.

This sequence joins TRBV29-1 and TRBJ2-7; perhaps D is TRBD1 or TRBD2 (5 bases each). Germline V gives CDR1 SQVTM, CDR2 ANQGSEA. The length of the CDR3 is 13 residues. V was cut by 6 bases and J by 4 bases, with 16 bases left in between. The CDR3 loop reads CSVTGTASYEQYF. DNA of the CDR3: TGCAGCGTAACCGGGACGGCTAGTTACGAGCAGTACTTC.

As concerns this clonotype: A read error may explain this, as a much larger clone is one base away. J is TRBJ2-1 and V is TRBV7-3; maybe TRBD2 (6 bases). CDR1 is SGHTA, CDR2 FQGTGA, per germline. The CDR3 extends over 15 amino acids. In DNA, the CDR3 is TGTGCCAGCAGTTCACCGGGACTGGGGTACATTGAGCAGTTCTTC. Its translation: CASSSPGLGYIEQFF.

This clonotype was counted many times. The rearrangement joins TRBV27 to TRBJ2-7; 10 bases are shared with TRBD2. The germline V gene has CDR1 MNHEY and CDR2 SMNVEV (reference sequence). The CDR3 is made up of 15 amino acids. V shed 7 bases, J shed 2 bases, and the junction held 8 bases outside the gene matches. CDR3: CASTTSSGSTYEQYF. In DNA, the CDR3 is TGTGCCAGCACCACCTCTAGCGGGAGTACCTACGAGCAGTACTTC.

This clonotype was counted ten times or more. The V gene is TRBV10-3, the J gene TRBJ1-1; D possibly corresponds to TRBD1 (5 bases). Germline CDR1 and CDR2: ENHRY and SYGVKD. This CDR3 region has 17 residues. Deletions cut 2 bases from V and 0 bases from J, with 16 bases between. CDR3 DNA sequence: TGTGCCATCAGTGAGCCGATGAGGGGTCTTATGAACACTGAAGCTTTCTTT. This gives the protein CAISEPMRGLMNTEAFF.

This chain links TRBV5-1 with TRBJ2-2; possibly TRBD2 for D (5 bases). V lost 4 bases and J lost 8, with 9 bases in between. CDR1 and CDR2 (germline): SGHRS, YFSETQ. The CDR3 covers 12 residues. The CDR3 loop reads CASSLAPGELFF. CDR3 DNA sequence: TGCGCCAGCAGCCTAGCCCCGGGGGAGCTGTTTTTT.

J is TRBJ2-5 and V is TRBV7-9; the match to TRBD1 covers 8 bases. Trimming took 3 bases from V and 5 from J; bases not matched to a gene: 8. Germline V gene sequence: CDR1 SEHNR, CDR2 FQNEAQ (reference sequence). The CDR3 has 15 residues. CDR3 loop: CASSFDRGSIETQYF. CDR3 coding DNA: TGTGCCAGCAGCTTCGACAGGGGAAGTATCGAGACCCAGTACTTC. Supplemented by reference TRBV7-9 and TRBJ2-5, the full variable domain reads DTGVSQNPRHKITKRGQNVTFRCDPISEHNRLYWYRQTLGQGPEFLTYFQNEAQLEKSRLLSDRFSAERPKGSFSTLEIQRTEQGDSAMYLCASSFDRGSIETQYFGPGTRLLVL.

In the case of this clonotype: A junction end diverges from the germline sequence, so it may reflect a read error. The chain joins TRBV6-4 to TRBJ1-6; no clear D. CDR3 length: 13 amino acids. Germline V gene data show CDR1 as MRHNA and CDR2 as SNTAGT. CDR3 in DNA: TGTGCCAGCAGTGACTACCGAAATTCACTCCTCCACTTT. Its protein product is CASSDYRNSLLHF.

The rearrangement uses TRBV12-3 or TRBV12-4 and TRBJ2-2, with 10 bases aligning to TRBD1. The CDR3 has 16 amino acids. J was trimmed by 4 bases and V by 3 bases; bases with no gene match: 5. CDR3 sequence reads: CASSLGTGATTGELFF. The DNA for the CDR3 is TGTGCCAGCAGTTTGGGGACAGGGGCTACCACCGGGGAGCTGTTTTTT.

In this sample, this clonotype turned up many times. V and J are TRBV7-9 and TRBJ1-1; D call uncertain. Germline-derived CDR1 and CDR2 are SEHNR and FQNEAQ (reference sequence). The V end lost 0 bases, the J end lost 2 bases, and 4 bases lay between the germline ends. The CDR3 extends over 13 amino acids. The DNA for the CDR3 is TGTGCCAGCAGCTTAGCGCCAAACACTGAAGCTTTCTTT. It encodes CASSLAPNTEAFF.

In this sample, this clonotype turned up a few times. This chain joins TRBV6-5 and TRBJ2-3; D gene uncertain. The germline gives CDR1 MNHEY, CDR2 SVGAGI. The CDR3 extends over 15 amino acids. V lost 6 bases and J lost 3, with 16 bases in between. As DNA, the CDR3 is TGTGCCAGCAGACCGGACCCAATAACGACAGATACGCAGTATTTT. Protein: CASRPDPITTDTQYF.

This clonotype was seen at least ten times. The chain joins TRBV7-6 to TRBJ2-3, with 8 bases aligning to TRBD2. V lost 3 bases, J lost 3 bases, and 2 bases stayed unmatched. The CDR3 is made up of 14 amino acids. Germline V CDR1 and CDR2: SGHVS, FNYEAQ. The CDR3 nucleotides read TGTGCCAGCAGCTTTAGCGGGGCAACAGATACGCAGTATTTT. It codes for CASSFSGATDTQYF.

This clonotype was seen many times. The chain combines TRBV20-1 with TRBJ2-5; 9 positions agree with TRBD2. Germline-derived CDR1 and CDR2 are DFQATT and SNEGSKA (reference sequence). The CDR3 contains 14 residues. V trimming: 6 bases; J trimming: 5 bases; junction bases outside the gene matches: 10. The CDR3 nucleotides are TGCAGTGCACCGACTAGCGGAAAGGTCGAGACCCAGTACTTC. Protein product: CSAPTSGKVETQYF.

The J gene is TRBJ1-5, the V gene TRBV19; TRBD1 is a possible D gene (5 bases). The CDR3 sequence is 16 residues long. V lost 4 bases and J 0 bases, leaving 13 bases between the germline ends. Germline-derived CDR1 and CDR2 are LNHDA and SQIVND (reference sequence). The CDR3 here is CASSREGIASNQPQHF. The CDR3 DNA sequence: TGTGCCAGTAGTAGGGAGGGGATTGCTAGCAATCAGCCCCAGCATTTT.

This clonotype was seen at least ten times. The chain joins TRBV4-2 to TRBJ1-4, with a weak D call TRBD1 (5 bases). Trimming stripped 1 base from V and 5 bases from J, with 11 bases between. CDR1 LGHNA and CDR2 YNFKEQ come from the germline V gene. CDR3 length: 15 amino acids. The CDR3 DNA is TGTGCCAGCAGCCAAGTCTGGGGGGGAAATGAAAAACTGTTTTTT. The encoded protein is CASSQVWGGNEKLFF.